Listed below are T cell receptor beta chains from one sample, sequenced in a study of metastatic and nonmetastatic thyroid tumors. TCRdb reanalyzed the PCR reads with MiXCR. The table shows roughly 30,000 clones, with roughly 18% occurring only once. Sequenced material: blood. The receptors come from a female donor with papillary thyroid cancer or a benign thyroid nodule (not recorded which). Some clones in this sample may be carry-over from other donors' samples. The CDR3 runs from the conserved cysteine through the conserved F or W. A D gene is named only where the DNA matches it firmly. Size is omitted from some rows. Given values are once, few, many or a class for expanded clones.

>TRBV6-4|TRBJ2-2|many|.
TGTGCCAGCAGCAAAGGGGAGAGCACCGGGGAGCTGTTTTTT
CASSKGESTGELFF
>TRBV2|TRBJ2-2|many|.
TGTGCCAGCAGTTTCGAAGGGCTAGCGAACACCGGGGAGCTGTTTTTT
CASSFEGLANTGELFF
>TRBV29-1|TRBJ2-7|many|.
TGCAGCGTTACAAGCCGGGACTTAGGGGCCTACGAGCAGTACTTC
CSVTSRDLGAYEQYF
>TRBV20-1|TRBJ2-7|many|.
TGCAGTGCTATTTACTACGAGCAGTACTTC
CSAIYYEQYF
>TRBV19|TRBJ2-1|many|.
TGTGCCAGTAGTATGGTCATAAATGAGCAGTTCTTC
CASSMVINEQFF
>TRBV12-3/TRBV12-4|TRBJ1-1|many|TRBD1
TGTGCCAGCAGTTTAAACAGGGGAAGTGAAGCTTTCTTT
CASSLNRGSEAFF
>TRBV6-5|TRBJ1-2|many|TRBD1
TGTGCCAGCAGTTACTCGCAAAACAACAGGGGCGGCTACACCTTC
CASSYSQNNRGGYTF
>TRBV5-4|TRBJ2-5|many|.
TGTGCCAGCAGCCGGACTGAAGAGACCCAGTACTTC
CASSRTEETQYF
>TRBV28|TRBJ2-4|many|TRBD1
TGTGCCAGCAGTTTAAGAGAGACAGGGACAGACATTCAGTACTTC
CASSLRETGTDIQYF
>TRBV27|TRBJ2-2|many|TRBD1
TGTGCCAGCAGTTTATATTCCCCCGGGACAGGACTCACCGGGGAGCTGTTTTTT
CASSLYSPGTGLTGELFF
>TRBV25-1|TRBJ2-5|many|.
TGTGCCAGCAGTAAAATCGCTGGAGTAGGAGAGATCCAGTACTTC
CASSKIAGVGEIQYF
>TRBV27|TRBJ2-1|many|.
TGTGCCAGCAGTATTTTAGCGACAAGCTCCTACAATGAGCAGTTCTTC
CASSILATSSYNEQFF
>TRBV6-1|TRBJ1-1|many|TRBD1
TGTGCCAGCAGTATTGGACAGGAGAACACTGAAGCTTTCTTT
CASSIGQENTEAFF
>TRBV15|TRBJ2-7|.|.
TGTGCCACCAGCAGCCCCCGGGACAAAAATTCCTACGAGCAGTACTTC
CATSSPRDKNSYEQYF
>TRBV20-1|TRBJ2-7|many|TRBD2
TGCAAGGGGCGGGGCGGGGGGATCGCCTACGAGCAGTACTTC
CKGRGGGIAYEQYF
>TRBV30|TRBJ2-1|many|.
TGTGCCTGGAGTCGAGGGACCTTCAATGAGCAGTTCTTC
CAWSRGTFNEQFF
>TRBV6-1|TRBJ1-3|medium-sized|.
TGTGCCAGCAGTCCTGACGAGGCCAACTCTGGAAACACCATATATTTT
CASSPDEANSGNTIYF
>TRBV5-1|TRBJ1-2|many|TRBD1
TGCGCCAGCAGCCCCAGGACAGGGGGTAACTATGGCTACACCTTC
CASSPRTGGNYGYTF
>TRBV29-1|TRBJ2-3|many|TRBD1
TGCAGCGTTGATAGGGGGCCCAGCACAGATACGCAGTATTTT
CSVDRGPSTDTQYF
>TRBV7-3|TRBJ1-1|many|.
TGTGCCAGCAGCGTAGGAGAGAACACTGAAGCTTTCTTT
CASSVGENTEAFF
>TRBV29-1|TRBJ2-2|many|TRBD2
TGCAGCGTTGGGGGGGGGTTTACCGGGGAGCTGTTTTTT
CSVGGGFTGELFF
>TRBV2|TRBJ2-2|many|.
TGTGCCAGCAGGCGACCCTTTTCCACCGGGGAGCTGTTTTTT
CASRRPFSTGELFF
>TRBV11-2|TRBJ2-7|many|.
TGTGCCAGCAGCTCGCCCTGGGACCGTTCCTACGAGCAGTACTTC
CASSSPWDRSYEQYF
>TRBV5-1|TRBJ2-7|many|.
TGCGCCAGCAGCGCACGACTAGACGAGCAGTACTTC
CASSARLDEQYF
>TRBV2|TRBJ2-1|few|.
TGTGCCAGCTCCGCCGTCGGGGTTGCGGATGAGCAGTTCTTC
CASSAVGVADEQFF
>TRBV20-1|TRBJ1-2|many|TRBD1
TGCAGTGCTAGAGATTACAGGCAGGGGGATGGCTACACCTTC
CSARDYRQGDGYTF
>TRBV4-1|TRBJ1-6|few|.
TGCGCCAGCAGCCCCCCTCACTTATATAATTCACCCCTCCACTTT
CASSPPHLYNSPLHF
>TRBV12-3/TRBV12-4|TRBJ1-2|few|TRBD1
TGTGCCAGCAGTCCAAGTGTGACAGGGGACGGCTATGGCTACACCTTC
CASSPSVTGDGYGYTF
>TRBV20-1|TRBJ1-5|.|.
TGCAGTGCTAGGACACGGGTGTGGGGGAATCAGCCCCAGCATTTT
CSARTRVWGNQPQHF